This TCR beta chain was sequenced for a study of early T cells in non-severe SARS-CoV-2 infection (dated by TCRdb to about 2021). Turning to the overall study: Because TCR sequencing relied on bulk RNA taken from unsorted whole blood, pairing of alpha and beta chains was not possible.

The study was a case-control design nested within a healthcare worker cohort in London, UK, with weekly nasopharyngeal swab PCR tests and blood sampling. Between 23 and 31 March 2020, the week of the UK lockdown, healthcare workers were enrolled and then followed up weekly for as long as 16 weeks. The CDR3 runs 16 residues from the cysteine to the phenylalanine. The retained sequence is limited to the CDR3, 48 bases, with the frame set at the first base. For CDR1 and CDR2, the germline V gene lists SGHVS and FQNEAQ. The V end gives up 0 bases and the J end 9 bases, leaving 7 bases in the junction not matched to a gene. The method behind the library was 5' RACE. Sequencer: NextSeq 500. Unique molecular identifiers were attached to individual cDNA molecules in the TCR library protocol so that sequencing error and PCR bias could be corrected. Sequencing covered both TCR alpha and beta chains, and within each sample the abundances of alpha and beta sequences were tightly co-correlated. Per the authors' processing: V gene, J gene and CDR3 annotation of TCR sequences was performed with Decombinator V4. Expanded TCRs were defined as changing significantly between any two time points under a Poisson model with p below 0.0001. Abundances of TCRs were expressed as counts per million after normalisation to the total number of TCRs sequenced in each sample. TRAV1-2 paired with TRAJ12, TRAJ20 or TRAJ33 defined MAIT TCRs, while TRAV10 paired with TRAJ18 defined iNKT TCRs. VDJdb, accessed 1 November 2021, was searched for CMV, EBV and SARS-CoV-2 annotated TCRs, excluding TCRs annotated for multiple antigens. TCRdb handled the public reads itself, with Q25 trimming in fastp and clone calling in MiXCR, and kept productive beta chains. Rows merge per CDR3 protein into single entries with the most common DNA and genes. For this entry, the V and J calls and clone size follow TCRdb and not the study's own pipeline. This sample lists under 70,000 distinct CDR3 sequences; over 4.5% were detected once. Roughly 5% of the sample comes from the top ten.

Study-level results and caveats: VDJdb matching was skewed toward anti-spike CD8 responses and likely underestimated virus-specific expansions, missing private and CD4 specificities.

This clonotype was picked up many times. It has no known antigen specificity. Per-base qualities were not stored, and no clone one base away is much larger. The rearrangement joined TRBV7-8 to TRBJ2-1; TRBD2 lines up with 11 middle nucleotides. The receptor's source is an adult who was a healthcare worker with PCR-confirmed SARS-CoV-2 infection or an uninfected control (not recorded which). The material sequenced was whole blood. Here is the DNA: TGTGCCAGCAGCTTAGCCTTAGCGGGGGGGGTTAGTGAGCAGTTCTTC. It specifies CASSLALAGGVSEQFF. Outside the CDR3, residues come from the reference TRBV7-8 and TRBJ2-1 proteins, so the full variable domain is: GAGVSQSPRYKVAKRGQDVALRCDPISGHVSLFWYQQALGQGPEFLTYFQNEAQLDKSGLPSDRFFAERPEGSVSTLKIQRTQQEDSAVYLCASSLALAGGVSEQFFGPGTRLTVL.